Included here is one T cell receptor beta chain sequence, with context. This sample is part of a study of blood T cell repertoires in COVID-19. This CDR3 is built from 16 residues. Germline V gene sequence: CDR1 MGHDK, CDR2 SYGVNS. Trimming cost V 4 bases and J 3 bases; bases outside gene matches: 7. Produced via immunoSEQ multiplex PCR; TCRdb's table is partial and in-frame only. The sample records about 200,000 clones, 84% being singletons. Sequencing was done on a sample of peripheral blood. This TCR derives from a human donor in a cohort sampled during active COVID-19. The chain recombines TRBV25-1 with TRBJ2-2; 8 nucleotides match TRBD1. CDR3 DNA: TGTGCCAGCAGTGGCTCCGGGACAGGTGACACCGGGGAGCTGTTTTTT. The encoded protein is CASSGSGTGDTGELFF.